Given below is one T cell receptor (beta chain) in context. This clonotype was seen only a few times. It has no known antigen specificity. Base qualities were left out, and no much larger clone turns up one base away. The sample is drawn from a study of T-cell reconstitution after alpha-beta-depleted transplantation in children (dated by TCRdb to 2016 to 2017). Broadly, across the study: The study quantitatively tracked T-cell immune reconstitution after TCRalphabeta/CD19-depleted allogeneic hematopoietic cell transplantation in children using TCR repertoire profiling. What the work shows at the level of the full study, not this receptor alone: Over subsequent months, a decline in hyperexpanded clone frequencies was noted, and after one year, T-cell counts and TCRbeta diversity were mostly ascribed to newly produced T cells. About two months after transplant, the apparently early recovery of alphabetaT-cell counts reportedly depended on just several hundred clones that had expanded rapidly and came from non-depleted graft cells. In some patients, the high TCRbeta diversity seen at day 60 was put down to recipient T cells and intrathymic progenitors that had survived conditioning.

Libraries came from PCR. Sequencer: Illumina HiSeq 2500. TCR library preparation used molecular barcoding, with unique molecular identifiers applied to normalize quantification of the TCRbeta repertoire. TCRdb applied fastp at Q25 and MiXCR to the public reads, then kept only in-frame beta chains. Rows are combined by CDR3 protein, so each entry shows the most common genes and DNA. Present in this sample are 130,000 or so distinct CDR3 sequences, approximately 8.7% of which were seen just once. The top ten clonotypes cover less than 25% of the sample. Interpreted using the paper, the treatment or condition label stands for: allogeneic hematopoietic cell transplantation with graft depleted of TCRalphabeta T cells and CD19 B cells. The transplant recipients were children given TCRalphabeta/CD19-depleted allogeneic hematopoietic cell grafts. There are 14 amino acids in the CDR3, from cysteine to phenylalanine inclusive. Only CDR3 DNA is held: 42 bases, read in frame from base 1. Trimmed from V: 4 bases; trimmed from J: 7 bases; junction bases lacking a gene match: 4. CDR1 and CDR2 were assigned from the germline V gene as SQVTM and ANQGSEA.

The sequences come from PBMCs, mostly from graft donor cells, collected 180 days after TCRalphabeta/CD19-depleted stem cell transplant. The TCR sequence derives from a girl under two years old who had a stem cell transplant for combined immunodeficiency, so the T cells may come from the graft donor. The chain uses TRBV29-1 and TRBJ2-2; 12 bases in the middle match TRBD1. The sequenced DNA: TGCAGCGTTGCCGGGACAGGGGGCAGCGGGGAGCTGTTTTTT. Translated, this is CSVAGTGGSGELFF.